This TCR beta chain was captured in a study of cytotoxic CD8 clonotypes in ibrutinib-treated CLL. The study, taken as a whole, reports: A rise in clonality was seen at ibrutinib response, and a fall back toward baseline was seen at progression. The study found public clonotypes uncommon, contracting or stable on treatment.

Regarding this clone: Its antigen is undetermined.

Here immunoSEQ multiplex PCR was the method, and the copy in TCRdb shows in-frame clones only, minus some. The sample has about 300,000 clones, about 72% seen once. This CDR3 spans 17 amino acids. Germline V gene sequence: CDR1 MGHRA, CDR2 YSYEKL. Unmatched junction bases numbered 11, after V lost 0 bases and J lost 5 bases. The clonotype was recovered from a human donor with chronic lymphocytic leukemia. Sequences were derived from PBMCs, sampled at disease progression, from a patient treated with ibrutinib. This rearrangement joins TRBV4-1 to TRBJ2-7, with TRBD2 identical over 9 bases. CDR3 amino acids: CASSQDQSSGSLHEQYF. DNA for the CDR3: TGCGCCAGCAGCCAAGATCAGAGTAGCGGGAGCCTCCACGAGCAGTACTTC.